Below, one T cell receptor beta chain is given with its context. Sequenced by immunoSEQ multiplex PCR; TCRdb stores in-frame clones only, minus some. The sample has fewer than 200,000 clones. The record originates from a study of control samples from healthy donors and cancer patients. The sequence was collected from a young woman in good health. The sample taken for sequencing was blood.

The CDR3, as DNA: TGTGCCAGCAGCCTGATCACCGGGACCCTCCACTTT. This gives the protein CASSLITGTLHF. V is TRBV3-1 (or the pseudogene TRBV3-2) and J is TRBJ1-6; D unresolved. CDR1 is LGHDT and CDR2 is YNNKEL in the germline V gene (reference sequence). This CDR3 has 12 amino acids. V lost 4 bases to trimming and J lost 14 bases, with 12 bases between them.